This paragraph covers one TCR beta chain sequence. No antigen is known for it. CDR1 and CDR2 from the germline V gene are MDHEN and SYDVKM. Trimming took 5 bases from V and 4 from J; bases not matched to a gene: 4. The CDR3 is made up of 13 amino acids. The data derive from a study of cytomegalovirus exposure and HLA in healthy donors. Overall study findings and caveats: The productive fraction for most TCR beta V segments was about 90% or about 30% in an earlier analysis. Across HLA loci, a later analysis found differing TCR association rates, with DRB1 most and HLA-C fewest. Reportedly, HLA-A and HLA-B alleles of most subjects were accurately predicted from TCR beta.

Amplification used 60 Vbeta primers and 13 Jbeta primers. The repertoire was sequenced with immunoSEQ multiplex PCR; TCRdb's copy has only in-frame clones and lacks some. The table lists under 200,000 clones, 75% of them singletons. The rearrangement joins TRBV28 to TRBJ1-2; 7 bases agree with TRBD1. Sequences were obtained from PBMCs. The TCR sequence derives from a male donor in good health and CMV-seronegative. This chain's CDR3 is CASSVQGIYGYTF. Here the CDR3 DNA reads TGTGCCAGCAGTGTACAGGGGATCTATGGCTACACCTTC.